These 17 T cell receptor beta chains were all obtained from the same sample, sequenced in a study of T cells after yellow fever vaccination. MiXCR, run by TCRdb on the 5' RACE reads, gives a single entry per CDR3 protein. This table holds 600,000 to 750,000 distinct CDR3 sequences, around 12% found once. Sequenced here: PBMCs, sampled on the day of the yellow fever booster vaccination. Receptor source: a man aged 30 to 45 who received the YFV17D yellow fever vaccine.

In this sample, this clonotype turned up a few times. As DNA, the CDR3 is TGCGCCAGCAGCCCCGTCAGAGAGCCCTACGAGCAGTACTTC. Translation: CASSPVREPYEQYF. The chain recombines TRBV5-1 with TRBJ2-7; no definite D call. The length of the CDR3 is 14 residues. V gave up 4 bases and J gave up 2 bases, with 13 bases separating them. Looked up from germline, CDR1 is SGHRS and CDR2 is YFSETQ.

In this sample, this clonotype turned up a few times. The chain couples TRBV5-5 to TRBJ1-5; D not resolved. This CDR3 region has 14 residues. Trimming left V 0 bases short and J 0 bases short, with 4 bases between. CDR1 is SGHKS and CDR2 is YYEKEE in the germline V gene (reference sequence). CDR3 protein: CASSLESSNQPQHF. In nucleotides, the CDR3 is TGTGCCAGCAGCTTGGAGAGTAGCAATCAGCCCCAGCATTTT.

As concerns this clonotype: At one end, the junction sequence differs from germline, possibly due to a read error. V gene TRBV7-2 combines with J gene TRBJ2-5; D remains unclear. CDR1 and CDR2 (germline): SGHTA, FQGNSA. The CDR3 runs to 13 residues. For the CDR3, the DNA is TGTGCCAGCAGCACCTCGCGAGAGGAGACCCTGTACTTC. Protein: CASSTSREETLYF. Together with reference TRBV7-2 and TRBJ2-5, the CDR3 gives the full variable domain: GAGVSQSPSNKVTEKGKDVELRCDPISGHTALYWYRQSLGQGLEFLIYFQGNSAPDKSGLPSDRFSAERTGGSVSTLTIQRTQQEDSAVYLCASSTSREETLYFGPGTRLLVL.

This clonotype was detected ten times or more. The chain combines TRBV11-3 with TRBJ2-1; D not resolved. Trimming took 2 bases from V and 10 from J, leaving 9 bases between them. CDR3 length: 12 amino acids. Germline V gene data show CDR1 as SGHNT and CDR2 as YENEEA. CDR3 residues: CASSLLGREQFF. In nucleotides, the CDR3 is TGTGCCAGCAGCTTACTAGGCCGGGAGCAGTTCTTC.

This clonotype has more than one count but fewer than ten. The chain carries TRBV9 and TRBJ2-7; TRBD2 matches 10 bases. This CDR3 contains 16 residues. V shed 3 bases, J shed 7 bases, and the junction held 13 bases outside the gene matches. The germline V gene encodes CDR1 SGDLS and CDR2 YYNGEE. The CDR3 DNA sequence: TGTGCCAGCAGCGACGGAGGAGCGGGAGGGCCAAGGGAGCAGTACTTC. Protein: CASSDGGAGGPREQYF. Full variable domain (rest looked up from reference TRBV9 and TRBJ2-7): DSGVTQTPKHLITATGQRVTLRCSPRSGDLSVYWYQQSLDQGLQFLIQYYNGEERAKGNILERFSAQQFPDLHSELNLSSLELGDSALYFCASSDGGAGGPREQYFGPGTRLTVT.

The chain recombines TRBV7-6 with TRBJ2-3; 7 nucleotides line up with TRBD2. From germline, CDR1 is SGHVS and CDR2 FNYEAQ. The CDR3 has 16 amino acids. Germline trimming cut 0 bases from V and 4 bases from J; bases unmatched to any gene: 7. CDR3 protein: CASSLASRGSADTQYF. The CDR3 nucleotides read TGTGCCAGCAGCTTAGCCTCCCGCGGGAGTGCAGATACGCAGTATTTT.

This clonotype was recorded many times. The rearrangement uses TRBV4-3 and TRBJ2-7, with a tentative D call TRBD2 (7 bases). Trimming removed 5 bases at V and 5 bases at J, with 19 bases between. CDR1 and CDR2 (germline): LGHNA, YSLEER. This CDR3 is built from 15 residues. The CDR3 sequence: CASSFLWGGRDEQYF. As DNA, the CDR3 is TGCGCCAGCAGCTTCCTCTGGGGGGGGCGCGACGAGCAGTACTTC.

This clonotype has only a few counts. The chain combines TRBV5-1 with TRBJ2-5; TRBD1 is a possible D gene (5 bases). Trimming cost V 4 bases and J 1 base, with 11 bases left between them. In germline, CDR1 is SGHRS, CDR2 YFSETQ. CDR3 size: 14 residues. CDR3 in amino acids: CASSQTTVQETQYF. As DNA, the CDR3 is TGCGCCAGCAGCCAAACGACAGTCCAAGAGACCCAGTACTTC.

In the case of this clonotype: Germline is not matched at one junction end, which may reflect a read error. The CDR3 region is CSTREGSSGANVLTF. In nucleotides, the CDR3 is TGCAGTACTAGAGAAGGAAGCTCTGGGGCCAACGTCCTGACTTTC. The chain uses TRBV20-1 and TRBJ2-6; D is possibly TRBD2 (5 bases). CDR3 length: 15 residues. CDR1 and CDR2 (germline): DFQATT, SNEGSKA (reference sequence).

Points on this clonotype: A read error likely explains this, since a far larger clone differs by one base. V is TRBV7-2 and J is TRBJ2-3; D not certain. CDR1 and CDR2 (germline): SGHTA, FQGNSA. The CDR3 extends over 12 amino acids. CDR3 DNA sequence: TGTTCCAGCAGCTTAATCACAGATACGCAGTATTTT. It translates to CSSSLITDTQYF. The whole variable domain, remainder taken from reference TRBV7-2 and TRBJ2-3, is GAGVSQSPSNKVTEKGKDVELRCDPISGHTALYWYRQSLGQGLEFLIYFQGNSAPDKSGLPSDRFSAERTGGSVSTLTIQRTQQEDSAVYLCSSSLITDTQYFGPGTRLTVL.

In its sample, this clonotype was seen many times. The rearrangement uses TRBV7-2 and TRBJ1-5; no definite D call. This CDR3 has 12 amino acids. Germline V gene sequence: CDR1 SGHTA, CDR2 FQGNSA. The V end was cut by 2 bases, the J end by 10 bases, with 9 bases between. In DNA form, the CDR3 reads TGTGCCAGCAGCTTACCCCCAAAACCCCAGCATTTT. It translates to CASSLPPKPQHF.

The genes are TRBV5-1 and TRBJ2-3, with 8 bases identical to TRBD1. This CDR3 comprises 15 residues. With 4 bases clipped from V and 4 bases from J, the junction kept 8 bases outside the gene matches. Germline values: CDR1 SGHRS, CDR2 YFSETQ. The DNA for the CDR3 is TGCGCCAGCAGCCCAAGGACAGGGAGGCCAGATACGCAGTATTTT. This gives the protein CASSPRTGRPDTQYF.

This clonotype was counted between two and nine times. The DNA for the CDR3 is TGCAGTGCTAGTGCCCCGGCCAGCGGGGAGCTGTTTTTT. Translation gives CSASAPASGELFF. The V gene is TRBV20-1, the J gene TRBJ2-2; D uncertain. The CDR3 contains 13 residues. CDR1 is DFQATT, CDR2 SNEGSKA, per germline (reference sequence). The ends were cut back, 3 bases at V and 7 bases at J, with 12 bases in the middle.

This clonotype was seen a handful of times. This sequence joins TRBV19 and TRBJ2-3, with 11 bases lining up with TRBD2. There are 16 residues in the CDR3. The V gene's germline CDR1 is LNHDA and CDR2 SQIVND (reference sequence). J gave up 1 base and V 9 bases, and 9 bases lay outside the gene matches. This chain's CDR3 is CASRNRLAGRTDTQYF. DNA of the CDR3: TGTGCCAGCCGAAACCGACTAGCGGGACGCACAGATACGCAGTATTTT.

This clonotype was counted only a few times. The chain combines TRBV19 with TRBJ1-4, with a tentative D call TRBD1 (6 bases). The germline CDR1 and CDR2 sequences are LNHDA and SQIVND (reference sequence). With 4 bases removed from V and 1 base from J, the gap between germline ends came to 10 bases. The CDR3 extends over 15 amino acids. CDR3 in amino acids: CASSTTGKTNEKLFF. For the CDR3, the DNA is TGTGCCAGTAGTACCACAGGGAAAACTAATGAAAAACTGTTTTTT.

The CDR3 protein is CSGISKNIQYF. CDR3 DNA sequence: TGCAGTGGAATTTCCAAAAACATTCAGTACTTC. The J gene is TRBJ2-4, the V gene TRBV20-1, with D uncertain. CDR3 length equals 11 residues. Germline assignment: CDR1 DFQATT and CDR2 SNEGSKA (reference sequence). V was pared by 7 bases and J by 2 bases, with 6 bases between.

In its sample, this clonotype was seen a few times. V and J are TRBV5-1 and TRBJ2-7; D unclear. The CDR3 consists of 14 residues. Germline CDR1 SGHRS, CDR2 YFSETQ. Between the trimmed V and J ends, which lost 0 bases and 6 bases, there was a span of 13 bases. The CDR3 loop reads CASSLVGVGSEQYF. The CDR3, as DNA: TGCGCCAGCAGCTTGGTTGGTGTGGGTTCCGAGCAGTACTTC.